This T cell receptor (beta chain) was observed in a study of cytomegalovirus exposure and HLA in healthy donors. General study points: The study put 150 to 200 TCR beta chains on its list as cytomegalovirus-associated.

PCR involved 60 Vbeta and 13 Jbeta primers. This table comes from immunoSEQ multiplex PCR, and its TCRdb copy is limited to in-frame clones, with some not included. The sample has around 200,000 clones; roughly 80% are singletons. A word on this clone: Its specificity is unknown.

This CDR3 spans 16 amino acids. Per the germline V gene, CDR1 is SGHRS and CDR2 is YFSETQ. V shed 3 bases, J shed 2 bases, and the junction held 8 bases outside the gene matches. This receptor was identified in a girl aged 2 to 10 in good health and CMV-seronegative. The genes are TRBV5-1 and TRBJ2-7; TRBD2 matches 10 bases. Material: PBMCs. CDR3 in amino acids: CASSSGQAGGPYEQYF. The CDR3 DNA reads TGCGCCAGCAGCTCAGGTCAAGCGGGAGGGCCCTACGAGCAGTACTTC.